The present TCR beta chain was sequenced within a study of Ad26.COV2.S vaccination and SARS-CoV-2 variants. Study context: Donor was one of the participants in the Ad26.COV2.S arm of the COV1001 trial. Recipients of Ad26.COV2.S got it intramuscularly, once or twice 56 days apart.

Comments on this clone: Its target is unknown.

Regarding treatment: some 20 received Ad26.COV2.S at low or high dose, single or two shots; 5 received placebo; per-sample allocation not given. Following the first vaccine or placebo injection, samples were taken on day 63. The method was immunoSEQ multiplex PCR; TCRdb's version includes in-frame clones alone and lacks a portion of them. Seen here are about 420,000 clones, around nine tenths observed once, and the top ten hold 3.6%. Study-level results: Individuals receiving vaccine had higher spike-specific TCR breadth than placebo recipients did.

The TCR sequence derives from a person aged 18 to 59 who received the Ad26.COV2.S COVID-19 vaccine or a placebo. The material sequenced was peripheral blood, taken in a trial of Ad26.COV2.S vaccine versus placebo.

For the CDR3, the DNA is TGTGCCAGCGGGACAGGTTCCTACGAGCAGTACTTC. Protein: CASGTGSYEQYF. V gene TRBV7-6 combines with J gene TRBJ2-7, with 8 bases matching TRBD1. Germline V lookup: CDR1 SGHVS, CDR2 FNYEAQ. The ends lost 8 bases at V and 1 base at J; junction bases unmatched: 1. This CDR3 has 12 residues.